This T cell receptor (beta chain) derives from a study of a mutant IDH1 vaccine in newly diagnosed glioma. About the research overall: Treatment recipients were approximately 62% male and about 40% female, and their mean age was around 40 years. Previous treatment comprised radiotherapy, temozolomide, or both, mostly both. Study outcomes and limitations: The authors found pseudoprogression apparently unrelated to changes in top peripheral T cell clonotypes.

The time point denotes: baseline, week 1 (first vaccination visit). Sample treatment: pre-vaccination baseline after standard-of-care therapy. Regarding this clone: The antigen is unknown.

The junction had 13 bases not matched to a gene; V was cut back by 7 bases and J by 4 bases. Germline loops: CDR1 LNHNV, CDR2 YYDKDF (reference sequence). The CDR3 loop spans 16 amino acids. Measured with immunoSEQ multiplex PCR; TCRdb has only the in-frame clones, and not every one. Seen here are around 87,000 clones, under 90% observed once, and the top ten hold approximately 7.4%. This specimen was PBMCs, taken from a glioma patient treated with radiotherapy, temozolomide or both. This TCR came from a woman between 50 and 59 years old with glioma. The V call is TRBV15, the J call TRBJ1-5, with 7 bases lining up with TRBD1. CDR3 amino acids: CATTLEGGRQNQPQHF. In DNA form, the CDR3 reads TGTGCCACCACCCTAGAAGGGGGCCGCCAAAATCAGCCCCAGCATTTT. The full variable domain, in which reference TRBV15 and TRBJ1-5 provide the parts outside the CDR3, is DAMVIQNPRYQVTQFGKPVTLSCSQTLNHNVMYWYQQKSSQAPKLLFHYYDKDFNNEADTPDNFQSRRPNTSFCFLDIRSPGLGDTAMYLCATTLEGGRQNQPQHFGDGTRLSIL.